This TCR beta chain is from a study of T cell responses to AZD1222 COVID-19 vaccine. Study-wide findings and caveats: The number of AZD1222 recipients seropositive at baseline was only five or six. Regions 160-218 and 743-854 dominated among vaccine-associated CD4 TCRs spanning spike.

Germline CDR1 and CDR2: KGHSH and LQKENI. The CDR3 covers 15 residues. V was clipped by 2 bases and J by 1 base, with 12 bases between them. Clones were read by immunoSEQ multiplex PCR, and TCRdb kept only the in-frame ones, dropping some. The data contain 69,000 or so clones, about 88% of them singletons. As concerns this clone: The antigen remains undetermined.

This specimen was peripheral blood, taken 28 days after the second dose of the MenACWY control vaccine. The sequence came from an adult who received the MenACWY meningococcal vaccine as a control. The chain couples TRBV18 to TRBJ2-7, with D hard to call. CDR3 sequence reads: CASSPTGTRSYEQYF. CDR3 sequence (DNA): TGTGCCAGCTCACCAACCGGCACAAGGTCCTACGAGCAGTACTTC. The full variable domain, in which reference TRBV18 and TRBJ2-7 provide the parts outside the CDR3, is NAGVMQNPRHLVRRRGQEARLRCSPMKGHSHVYWYRQLPEEGLKFMVYLQKENIIDESGMPKERFSAEFPKEGPSILRIQQVVRGDSAAYFCASSPTGTRSYEQYFGPGTRLTVT.